This TCR beta chain is from a study of blood T cells in healthy people across ages. General observations from the study: Versus aged donors, long-lived donors had higher diversity and more naive CD4+ cells. Age showed a roughly linear inverse relationship with TCR beta diversity per million T cells.

The CDR3 length is 16 residues. The germline V gene has CDR1 KGHDR and CDR2 SFDVKD. A J-beta primer mix and a sample-barcoded 5' primer were used in a second PCR of about 7 to 12 cycles. Every cDNA was tagged by a template-switch adaptor with 12 random nucleotides. TCRdb reprocessed the 5' RACE reads with MiXCR, giving one entry per CDR3 protein. The sample consists of 1.5 million or so distinct CDR3 sequences, approximately 42% of them appearing once. With regard to this clonotype: Its antigen is unidentified. At one end the junction does not follow the germline gene, possibly because of a read error.

The TCR was taken from a woman between 18 and 30 years old in good health. V gene TRBV24-1 combines with J gene TRBJ2-3; 9 nucleotides align to TRBD1. The sample was blood. The CDR3 is CATSDSDRGLTNTQYF. CDR3 in DNA: TGTGCCACCAGTGATTCGGACAGGGGCCTCACAAATACGCAGTATTTT.